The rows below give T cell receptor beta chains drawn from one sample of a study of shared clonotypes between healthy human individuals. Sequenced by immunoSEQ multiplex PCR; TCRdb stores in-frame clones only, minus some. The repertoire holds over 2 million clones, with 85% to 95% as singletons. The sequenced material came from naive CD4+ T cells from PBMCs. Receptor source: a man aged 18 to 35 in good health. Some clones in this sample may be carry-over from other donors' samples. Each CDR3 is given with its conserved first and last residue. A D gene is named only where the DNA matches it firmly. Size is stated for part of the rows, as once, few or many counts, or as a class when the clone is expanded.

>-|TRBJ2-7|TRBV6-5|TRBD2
CASSYSGRRTYEQYF
TGTGCCAGCAGTTACTCCGGGAGGCGAACCTACGAGCAGTACTTC
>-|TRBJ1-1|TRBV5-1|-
CASSSGATSNTEAFF
TGCGCCAGCAGCTCAGGGGCAACCTCGAACACTGAAGCTTTCTTT
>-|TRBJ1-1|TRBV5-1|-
CASSLEQVMNTEAFF
TGCGCCAGCAGCTTGGAACAGGTTATGAACACTGAAGCTTTCTTT
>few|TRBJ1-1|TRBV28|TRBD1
CASSKTGVATEAFF
TGTGCCAGCAGCAAGACAGGGGTGGCCACTGAAGCTTTCTTT
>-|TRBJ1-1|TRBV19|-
CASSYRVGSTEAFF
TGTGCCAGTAGTTACAGGGTTGGTAGCACTGAAGCTTTCTTT
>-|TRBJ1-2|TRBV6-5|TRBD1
CASSPTGGGYTF
TGTGCCAGCAGCCCCACAGGGGGTGGCTACACCTTC
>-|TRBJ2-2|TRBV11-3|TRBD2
CASSGLGRANTGELFF
TGTGCCAGCAGCGGACTAGGGAGGGCGAACACCGGGGAGCTGTTTTTT
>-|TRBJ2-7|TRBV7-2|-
CASRGGTYEQYF
TGTGCCAGCAGAGGGGGGACCTACGAGCAGTACTTC
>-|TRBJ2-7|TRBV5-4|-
CASSLRSYEQYF
TGTGCCAGCAGCTTGCGCTCCTACGAGCAGTACTTC
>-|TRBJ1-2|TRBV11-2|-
CASSSTRLHLPGGYTF
TGTGCCAGCAGCTCAACCCGCCTCCACCTACCGGGTGGCTACACCTTC
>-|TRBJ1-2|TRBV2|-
CASSEAVGPYGYTF
TGTGCCAGCAGTGAAGCGGTAGGGCCCTATGGCTACACCTTC
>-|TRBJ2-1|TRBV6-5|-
CASSAGTKQFF
TGTGCCAGCAGTGCTGGGACAAAGCAGTTCTTC
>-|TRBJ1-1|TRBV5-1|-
CASSWLTGGTEAFF
TGCGCCAGCAGCTGGTTAACTGGCGGGACTGAAGCTTTCTTT
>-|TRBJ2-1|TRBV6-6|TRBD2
CASSYTTSGYNEQFF
TGTGCCAGCAGTTACACAACTAGCGGGTACAATGAGCAGTTCTTC
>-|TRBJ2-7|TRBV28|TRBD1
CASRTGQGYEQYF
TGTGCCAGCAGAACGGGACAGGGGTACGAGCAGTACTTC
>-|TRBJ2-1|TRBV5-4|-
CASRTGSGVVHEQFF
TGTGCCAGCAGAACGGGATCCGGGGTAGTCCATGAGCAGTTCTTC
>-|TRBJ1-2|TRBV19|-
CASSITGAYGYTF
TGTGCCAGTAGTATTACGGGAGCCTATGGCTACACCTTC
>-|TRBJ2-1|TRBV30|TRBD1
CAWRGQGARSYNEQFF
TGTGCCTGGAGGGGACAGGGGGCAAGGTCCTACAATGAGCAGTTCTTC
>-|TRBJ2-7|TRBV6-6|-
CASSSNYEQYF
TGTGCCAGCAGCTCTAACTACGAGCAGTACTTC
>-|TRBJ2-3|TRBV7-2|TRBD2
CASSLVAGHTDTQYF
TGTGCCAGCAGCTTAGTAGCGGGTCACACAGATACGCAGTATTTT
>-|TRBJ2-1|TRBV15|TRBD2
CATSRGTSGSRNEQFF
TGTGCCACCAGCCGGGGGACTAGCGGGAGTAGGAATGAGCAGTTCTTC
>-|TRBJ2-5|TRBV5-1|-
CASSLVGSGETQYF
TGCGCCAGCAGCTTGGTGGGCTCAGGGGAGACCCAGTACTTC
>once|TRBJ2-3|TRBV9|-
CASSQNPSADTQYF
TGTGCCAGCAGCCAAAATCCCTCAGCAGATACGCAGTATTTT
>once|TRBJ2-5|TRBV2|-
CASSERGVSQETQYF
TGTGCCAGCAGTGAAAGAGGGGTGTCGCAAGAGACCCAGTACTTC
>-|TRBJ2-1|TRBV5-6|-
CASSLYPVSSYNEQFF
TGTGCCAGCAGCTTGTACCCGGTTAGCTCCTACAATGAGCAGTTCTTC
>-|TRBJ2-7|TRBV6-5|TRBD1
CASSYQGAGYEQYF
TGTGCCAGCAGTTACCAGGGGGCTGGCTACGAGCAGTACTTC
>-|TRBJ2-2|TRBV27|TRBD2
CASKLAGGPRTGELFF
TGTGCCAGCAAACTAGCGGGAGGGCCTAGGACCGGGGAGCTGTTTTTT
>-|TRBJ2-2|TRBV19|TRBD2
CASSIEVLAVRGGELFF
TGTGCCAGTAGTATAGAAGTCCTAGCGGTGAGGGGCGGGGAGCTGTTTTTT
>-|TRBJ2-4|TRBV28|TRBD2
CASSPNYSGRGGDIQYF
TGTGCCAGCAGTCCCAATTATAGCGGGAGGGGGGGAGACATTCAGTACTTC
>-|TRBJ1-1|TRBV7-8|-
CASSLGGAEAFF
TGTGCCAGCAGCTTGGGAGGGGCTGAAGCTTTCTTT
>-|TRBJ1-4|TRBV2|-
CASSRQPSDEKLFF
TGTGCCAGCAGTAGACAGCCTTCGGATGAAAAACTGTTTTTT
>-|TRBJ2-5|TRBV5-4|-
CASSLEAGRVETQYF
TGTGCCAGCAGCTTGGAGGCAGGGCGGGTAGAGACCCAGTACTTC
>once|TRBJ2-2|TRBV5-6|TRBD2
CASKRGLAGGGAGELFF
TGTGCCAGCAAGAGAGGGCTAGCGGGAGGAGGCGCCGGGGAGCTGTTTTTT
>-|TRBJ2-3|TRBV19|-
CASSIRGGDTQYF
TGTGCCAGTAGTATCCGTGGCGGGGATACGCAGTATTTT
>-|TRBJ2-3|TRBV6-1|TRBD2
CASSGTRLAGADTQYF
TGTGCCAGCAGTGGAACAAGACTAGCGGGGGCAGATACGCAGTATTTT
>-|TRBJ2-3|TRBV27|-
CASSLLGSRTDTQYF
TGTGCCAGCAGTTTATTGGGCAGTCGCACAGATACGCAGTATTTT
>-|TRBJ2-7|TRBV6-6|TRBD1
CASSPPGQGTEQYF
TGTGCCAGCAGTCCCCCTGGACAGGGAACAGAGCAGTACTTC
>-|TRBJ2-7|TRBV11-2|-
CASSILGLEQYF
TGTGCCAGCAGCATCTTGGGGCTCGAGCAGTACTTC
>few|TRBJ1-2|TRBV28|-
CASSLSGSGPNYGYTF
TGTGCCAGCAGTTTAAGTGGATCAGGCCCCAACTATGGCTACACCTTC
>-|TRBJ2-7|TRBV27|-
CASSLVGAYEQYF
TGTGCCAGCAGTTTGGTGGGAGCGTACGAGCAGTACTTC
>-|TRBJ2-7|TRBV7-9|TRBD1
CASSYWGQGGSYEQYF
TGTGCCAGCAGCTATTGGGGACAGGGGGGATCCTACGAGCAGTACTTC
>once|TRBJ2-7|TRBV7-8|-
CASSPRPRNSPQDEQYF
TGTGCCAGCAGCCCTAGACCGCGGAACTCCCCACAGGACGAGCAGTACTTC
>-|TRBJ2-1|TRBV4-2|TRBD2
CASSQGALAGGYEQFF
TGTGCCAGCAGCCAAGGGGCACTAGCGGGAGGATATGAGCAGTTCTTC
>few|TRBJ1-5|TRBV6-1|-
CASSPQNGGNQPQHF
TGTGCCAGCAGTCCCCAGAACGGGGGCAATCAGCCCCAGCATTTT
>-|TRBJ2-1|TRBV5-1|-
CASSLGRNNEQFF
TGCGCCAGCAGCCTGGGACGGAACAATGAGCAGTTCTTC
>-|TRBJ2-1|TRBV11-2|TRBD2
CASSLGTSGKQFF
TGTGCCAGCAGCTTAGGGACTAGCGGAAAGCAGTTCTTC
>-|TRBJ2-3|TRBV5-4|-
CASSFIQRSTDTQYF
TGTGCCAGCAGCTTTATCCAGCGGAGCACAGATACGCAGTATTTT
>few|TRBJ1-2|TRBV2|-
CASSGNYGYTF
TGTGCCAGCAGCGGAAACTATGGCTACACCTTC
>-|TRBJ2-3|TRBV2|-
CASMGLGAGTDTQYF
TGTGCCAGCATGGGGTTAGGTGCGGGCACAGATACGCAGTATTTT